These 10 T cell receptor beta chains originate from one sample sequenced in a study of blood T cell repertoires in COVID-19. Clones were read by immunoSEQ multiplex PCR, and TCRdb kept only the in-frame ones, dropping some. The data show some 200,000 clones, about 86% seen once. The specimen sequenced was peripheral blood. The receptors originated from a woman in her 70s with COVID-19, enrolled during active disease.

The genes are TRBV7-2 and TRBJ2-3; D might be TRBD2 (7 bases). V was clipped by 2 bases and J by 2 bases, with 11 bases between them. Germline V CDR1 and CDR2: SGHTA, FQGNSA. CDR3 length: 15 residues. DNA for the CDR3: TGTGCCAGCAGCTTACGGGGGGCTTCCACAGATACGCAGTATTTT. Protein product: CASSLRGASTDTQYF.

This rearrangement joins TRBV5-6 to TRBJ1-5, with D possibly TRBD1 on 6 matching bases. CDR3 length: 18 residues. CDR1 and CDR2 (germline): SGHDT, YYEEEE. The V and J ends lost 0 bases and 0 bases respectively, with 16 bases between them. This chain's CDR3 is CASSLEGDRRYSNQPQHF. The CDR3, as DNA: TGTGCCAGCAGCTTGGAGGGTGACAGGCGGTATAGCAATCAGCCCCAGCATTTT. The variable domain in full, with the rest retrieved from reference TRBV5-6 and TRBJ1-5, is DAGVTQSPTHLIKTRGQQVTLRCSPKSGHDTVSWYQQALGQGPQFIFQYYEEEERQRGNFPDRFSGHQFPNYSSELNVNALLLGDSALYLCASSLEGDRRYSNQPQHFGDGTRLSIL.

The J gene is TRBJ2-2, the V gene TRBV5-4; 14 nucleotides agree with TRBD2. The junction had 6 bases not matched to a gene; V was cut back by 2 bases and J by 9 bases. The CDR3 is 16 residues long. The V gene's germline CDR1 is SGHNT and CDR2 YYREEE (reference sequence). The CDR3 DNA reads TGTGCCAGCAGCTTTCGACTAGCGGGAGGGGACCGGGAGCTGTTTTTT. Translation: CASSFRLAGGDRELFF.

CDR3 coding DNA: TGTGCCAGCAGCTTAGGACTTCTTGGGTACGAGCAGTACTTC. It is translated as CASSLGLLGYEQYF. This sequence joins TRBV7-3 and TRBJ2-7; D is perhaps TRBD2 (5 bases). The V and J ends lost 2 bases and 4 bases respectively, with 12 bases between them. This CDR3 has 14 amino acids. Germline lookup yields CDR1 SGHTA and CDR2 FQGTGA.

The V gene is TRBV27, the J gene TRBJ2-1, with 12 positions matching TRBD2. Germline values: CDR1 MNHEY, CDR2 SMNVEV (reference sequence). V shed 8 bases, J shed 4 bases, and the junction held 3 bases outside the gene matches. The CDR3 covers 14 residues. The CDR3 region has the DNA TGTGCCAGCCGTACTAGCGGGAGGTACAATGAGCAGTTCTTC. It is translated as CASRTSGRYNEQFF.

This chain connects TRBV5-1 to TRBJ1-2; D gene uncertain. The CDR3 consists of 16 residues. The ends were cut back, 2 bases at V and 1 base at J, with 15 bases in the middle. In germline, CDR1 is SGHRS, CDR2 YFSETQ. CDR3 in DNA: TGCGCCAGCAGCTTCAGCTTCGGGGTGGATAACTATGGCTACACCTTC. Its protein is CASSFSFGVDNYGYTF.

The rearrangement uses TRBV7-3 and TRBJ2-7, with 11 bases fitting TRBD2. The CDR3 covers 17 residues. Germline CDR1 is SGHTA and CDR2 is FQGTGA. Trimming at V came to 2 bases and at J to 0 bases, leaving 6 bases not matched to a gene. The CDR3 DNA is TGTGCCAGCAGCTTAGGCCACCTAGCGGGAGGCTCCTACGAGCAGTACTTC. Protein: CASSLGHLAGGSYEQYF.

The chain combines TRBV20-1 with TRBJ2-7; TRBD2 agrees at 11 bases. The CDR3 is 16 amino acids. V was clipped by 5 bases and J by 2 bases; unmatched bases: 11. Germline assignment: CDR1 DFQATT and CDR2 SNEGSKA (reference sequence). CDR3 sequence (DNA): TGCAGTGCTGGTGGGGGGACTAGCGGTTCAACCTACGAGCAGTACTTC. Residues: CSAGGGTSGSTYEQYF.

The gene calls are TRBV6-5 and TRBJ1-5; 10 bases align to TRBD1. The CDR3 extends over 15 amino acids. V lost 10 bases to trimming and J lost 7 bases; unmatched junction nucleotides: 13. Looked up from germline, CDR1 is MNHEY and CDR2 is SVGAGI. CDR3 region: CATRPGQGTGQPQHF. The CDR3 DNA reads TGTGCCACCCGACCGGGACAGGGGACGGGGCAGCCCCAGCATTTT.

The genes are TRBV11-3 and TRBJ2-3, with 7 bases that match TRBD2. Germline trimming cut 5 bases from V and 5 bases from J; bases unmatched to any gene: 1. In germline, CDR1 is SGHNT, CDR2 YENEEA. The CDR3 runs to 12 residues. The DNA of the CDR3 is TGTGCCAGCAGCCCGGGGGGAGATACGCAGTATTTT. Protein: CASSPGGDTQYF.